This T cell receptor beta chain stems from a study of T cells after yellow fever vaccination (dated 2019 in TCRdb). Broadly, across the study: The SMART-Seq v4 Ultra Low Input RNA kit was used to prepare libraries from fractions with low cell numbers. Two healthy male donors, one aged 18 to 30 and one aged 30 to 40 years, made up the cohort. To track T-cell clones before and after primary and booster YFV17D yellow fever vaccination, bulk TCR alpha and beta repertoires were sequenced longitudinally. Bulk PBMC replicates and cell subsets were isolated from blood drawn at multiple timepoints before and after both primary and secondary immunization.

Study-wide findings and limitations: FACS-sorted repertoires could contain abundant contaminating clonotypes from the bulk population, so computational filtering was required. Because only two donors were included in the study, the extent to which the findings can be generalized is limited. Most clones expanded after primary vaccination (about 95% of CD4 and roughly 88% of CD8) were re-detected after the booster, suggesting that broad memory maintenance occurred. A small fraction of clonotypes appeared in both the CD4 and CD8 compartments, likely as a result of convergent recombination. Compared with the primary T-cell response, the secondary T-cell response was weaker but faster, peaking on day 5 rather than day 15.

The treatment or condition label here, explained by the study, means: live attenuated yellow fever vaccine strain. PBMCs were isolated from peripheral blood using a standard Ficoll-Paque protocol. CD4 and CD8 T-cell fractions were isolated with Dynabeads CD4 and CD8 positive selection kits. TriZol was used to extract RNA from bulk PBMCs, from CD4 and CD8 fractions, and from dextramer-positive and dextramer-negative fractions. Including cysteine and phenylalanine, the CDR3 has 11 amino acids. Only the CDR3 region is kept as DNA, spanning 33 bases read in frame from base 1. From the germline V gene (reference sequence), CDR1 is SEHNR and CDR2 is FQNEAQ. TCR cDNA was made using 5'RACE template switching, a step that added a universal primer site and unique molecular identifiers. cDNA synthesis was primed from both the TCR alpha and TCR beta constant segments. Two PCR steps were used to amplify libraries, with sample barcodes and sequencing adapters being added in the second step. Sequencing of the libraries was done on either Illumina HiSeq 2500 (2x100 bp) or NovaSeq (2x150 bp). The authors' analysis ran thus. MIGEC was used to demultiplex reads and collapse the reads into UMI consensus sequences, and MiXCR was used for V(D)J alignment. Clonotypes responding to the vaccine were identified with edgeR on replicate PBMC samples, with the criteria of FDR below 0.01 and a log2 fold change above 5 up to day 15. Bulk clonotypes were assigned CD4 or CD8 identity according to which sequenced CD4 or CD8 repertoire held them at higher abundance. The raw public data were reprocessed by TCRdb itself: fastp quality trimming at Q25, MiXCR clonotype calling, in-frame beta chains only. When rows share a CDR3 protein, they turn into one entry using the most common DNA and genes. TCRdb's processing, not the authors' own work, is the source of the V and J calls. The sample yields roughly 170,000 distinct CDR3 sequences; roughly 6.4% were counted once. Just under 3% of the sample is held by the ten biggest clonotypes.

Comment on this clonotype: Its antigen is unknown. A single base separates this from a much larger clone, so it may be a read error.

Source: CD4+ T cells sorted from PBMCs, taken on the day of the first yellow fever vaccination. This clonotype originated in a man aged 18-30 years who received the YFV17D yellow fever vaccine. The sequence links TRBV7-9 to TRBJ1-1, with the identity of the D gene unclear. In nucleotides, the sequence is TGTACCAGCAGCTATAACGCTGAAGCTTTCTTT. Translated, this is CTSSYNAEAFF.